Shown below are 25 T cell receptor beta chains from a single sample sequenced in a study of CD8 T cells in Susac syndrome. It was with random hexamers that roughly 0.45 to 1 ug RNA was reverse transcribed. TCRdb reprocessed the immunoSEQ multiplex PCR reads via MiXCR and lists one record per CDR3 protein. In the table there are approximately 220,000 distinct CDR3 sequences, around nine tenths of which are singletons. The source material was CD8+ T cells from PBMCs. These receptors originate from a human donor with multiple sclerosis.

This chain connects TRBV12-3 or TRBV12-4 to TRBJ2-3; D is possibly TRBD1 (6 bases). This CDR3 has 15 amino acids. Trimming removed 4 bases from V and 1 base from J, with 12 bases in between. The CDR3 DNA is TGTGCCAGCAGTTATACAGGGAATGGCACAGATACGCAGTATTTT. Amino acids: CASSYTGNGTDTQYF.

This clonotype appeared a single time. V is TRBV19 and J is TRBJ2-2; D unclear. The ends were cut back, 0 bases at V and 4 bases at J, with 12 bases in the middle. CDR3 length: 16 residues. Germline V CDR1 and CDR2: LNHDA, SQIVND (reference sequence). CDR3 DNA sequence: TGTGCCAGTAGTATAGATCGAGAGGAGCTCACCGGGGAGCTGTTTTTT. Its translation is CASSIDREELTGELFF.

The CDR3 sequence: CASSLAGLSLNSPLHF. In DNA form, the CDR3 reads TGTGCCAGCAGCTTGGCAGGGCTCTCCCTTAATTCACCCCTCCACTTT. V is TRBV13 and J is TRBJ1-6; weak D call: TRBD1 (5 bases). The V end lost 3 bases, the J end lost 6 bases, and 15 bases lay between the germline ends. This CDR3 has 16 residues. Germline V CDR1 and CDR2: PRHDT, FYEKMQ (reference sequence).

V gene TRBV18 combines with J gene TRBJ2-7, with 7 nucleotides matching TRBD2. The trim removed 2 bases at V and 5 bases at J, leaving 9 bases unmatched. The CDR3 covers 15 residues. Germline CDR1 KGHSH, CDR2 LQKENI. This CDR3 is CASSPGEGSFDEQYF. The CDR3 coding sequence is TGTGCCAGCTCACCAGGGGAGGGGAGCTTTGACGAGCAGTACTTC.

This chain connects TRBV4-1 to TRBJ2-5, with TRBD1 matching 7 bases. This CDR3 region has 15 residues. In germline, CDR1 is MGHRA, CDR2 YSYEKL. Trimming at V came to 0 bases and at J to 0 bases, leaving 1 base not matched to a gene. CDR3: CASSQEDRDQETQYF. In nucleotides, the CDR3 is TGCGCCAGCAGCCAAGAAGACAGGGACCAAGAGACCCAGTACTTC.

Here the CDR3 reads CASSPQGWEQYF. Here the CDR3 DNA reads TGTGCCAGCAGTCCTCAGGGTTGGGAGCAGTACTTC. This sequence joins TRBV27 and TRBJ2-7, with D perhaps matching TRBD1 (5 bases). From germline, CDR1 is MNHEY and CDR2 SMNVEV (reference sequence). CDR3 length: 12 amino acids. Trimming took 5 bases from V and 7 from J, leaving 12 bases between them.

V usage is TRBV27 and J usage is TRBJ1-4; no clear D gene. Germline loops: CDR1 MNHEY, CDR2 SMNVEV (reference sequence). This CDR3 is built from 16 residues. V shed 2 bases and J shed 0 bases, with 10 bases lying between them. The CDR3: CASSLSGSTTNEKLFF. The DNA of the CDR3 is TGTGCCAGCAGTTTAAGCGGTAGCACAACTAATGAAAAACTGTTTTTT.

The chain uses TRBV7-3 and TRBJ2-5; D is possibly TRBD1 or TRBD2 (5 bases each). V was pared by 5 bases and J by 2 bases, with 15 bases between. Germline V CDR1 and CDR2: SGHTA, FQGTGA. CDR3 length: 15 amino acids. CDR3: CASSQAGSGQETQYF. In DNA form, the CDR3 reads TGTGCCAGCAGCCAAGCAGGGTCGGGGCAAGAGACCCAGTACTTC.

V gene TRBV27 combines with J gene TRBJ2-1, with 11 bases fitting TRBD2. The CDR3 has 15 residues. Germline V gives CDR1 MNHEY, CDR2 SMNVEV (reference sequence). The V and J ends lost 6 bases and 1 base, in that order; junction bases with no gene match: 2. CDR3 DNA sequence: TGTGCCAGCAGGCTAGCGGGGGGATCCTACAATGAGCAGTTCTTC. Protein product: CASRLAGGSYNEQFF.

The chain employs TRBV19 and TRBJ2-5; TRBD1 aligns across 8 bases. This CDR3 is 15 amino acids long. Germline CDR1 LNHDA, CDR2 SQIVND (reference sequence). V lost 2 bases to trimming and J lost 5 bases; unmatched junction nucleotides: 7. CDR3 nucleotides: TGTGCCAGTAGTATATGGCAGGGGGCCTGGGAGACCCAGTACTTC. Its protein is CASSIWQGAWETQYF.

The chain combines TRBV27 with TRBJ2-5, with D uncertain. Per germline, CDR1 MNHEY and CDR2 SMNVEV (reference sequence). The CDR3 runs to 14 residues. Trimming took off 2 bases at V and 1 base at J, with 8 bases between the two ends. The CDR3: CASSLSPVQETQYF. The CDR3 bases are TGTGCCAGCAGTTTAAGCCCCGTCCAAGAGACCCAGTACTTC.

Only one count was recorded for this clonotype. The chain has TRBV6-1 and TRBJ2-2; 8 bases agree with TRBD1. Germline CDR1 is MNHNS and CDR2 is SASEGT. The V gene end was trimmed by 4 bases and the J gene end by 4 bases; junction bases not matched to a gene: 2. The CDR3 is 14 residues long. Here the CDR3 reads CASSAGQGTGELFF. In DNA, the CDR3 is TGTGCCAGCAGTGCCGGACAGGGCACCGGGGAGCTGTTTTTT.

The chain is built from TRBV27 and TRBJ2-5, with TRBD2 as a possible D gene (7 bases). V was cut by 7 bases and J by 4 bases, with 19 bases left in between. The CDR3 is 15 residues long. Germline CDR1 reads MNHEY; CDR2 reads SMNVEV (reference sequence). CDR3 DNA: TGTGCCAGCAAAGAGCTCGGGGGGCCGGTAGAGACCCAGTACTTC. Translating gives CASKELGGPVETQYF.

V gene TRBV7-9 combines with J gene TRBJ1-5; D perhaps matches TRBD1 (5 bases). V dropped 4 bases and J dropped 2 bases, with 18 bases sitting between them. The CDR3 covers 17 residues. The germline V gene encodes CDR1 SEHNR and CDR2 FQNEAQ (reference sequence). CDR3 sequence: CASSYTTAGGGNQPQHF. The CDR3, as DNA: TGTGCCAGCAGCTATACGACCGCGGGGGGGGGCAATCAGCCCCAGCATTTT.

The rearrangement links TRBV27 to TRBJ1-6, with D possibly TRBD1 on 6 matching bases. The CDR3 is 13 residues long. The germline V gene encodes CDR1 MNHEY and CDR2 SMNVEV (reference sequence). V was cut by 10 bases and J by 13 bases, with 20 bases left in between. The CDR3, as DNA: TGTGCCACCTCGGACAGAGGGCTAAGCCCCCTCCACTTT. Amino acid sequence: CATSDRGLSPLHF.

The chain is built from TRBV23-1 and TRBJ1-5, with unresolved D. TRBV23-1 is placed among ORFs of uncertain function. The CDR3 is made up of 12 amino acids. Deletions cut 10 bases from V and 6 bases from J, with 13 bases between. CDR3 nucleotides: TGCGCCATACGGCCTGGTCCTCAGCCCCAGCATTTT. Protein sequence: CAIRPGPQPQHF.

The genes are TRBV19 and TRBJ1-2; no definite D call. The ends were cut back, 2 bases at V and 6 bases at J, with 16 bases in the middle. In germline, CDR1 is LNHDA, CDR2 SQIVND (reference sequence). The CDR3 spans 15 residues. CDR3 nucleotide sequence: TGTGCCAGTAGTATACCCCCCGTTTCCAGAGATGGCTACACCTTC. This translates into CASSIPPVSRDGYTF.

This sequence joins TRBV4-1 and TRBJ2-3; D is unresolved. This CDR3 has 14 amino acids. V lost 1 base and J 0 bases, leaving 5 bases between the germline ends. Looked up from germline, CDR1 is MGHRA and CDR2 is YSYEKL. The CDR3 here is CASSQVGSTDTQYF. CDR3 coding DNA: TGCGCCAGCAGCCAAGTCGGAAGCACAGATACGCAGTATTTT.

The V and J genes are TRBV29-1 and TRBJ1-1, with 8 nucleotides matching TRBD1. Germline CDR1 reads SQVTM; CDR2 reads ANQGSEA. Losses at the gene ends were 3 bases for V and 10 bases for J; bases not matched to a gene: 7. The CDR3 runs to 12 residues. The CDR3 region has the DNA TGCAGCGTTGATACAGGGGGGGTGGTAGCTTTCTTT. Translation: CSVDTGGVVAFF.

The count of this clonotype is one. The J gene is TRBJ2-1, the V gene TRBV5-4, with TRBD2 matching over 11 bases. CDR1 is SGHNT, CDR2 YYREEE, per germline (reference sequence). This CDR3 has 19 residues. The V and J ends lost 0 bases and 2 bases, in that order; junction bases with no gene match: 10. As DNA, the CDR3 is TGTGCCAGCAGCTTGGCCGTTCTAGCGGGAGGTCCGACCTACAATGAGCAGTTCTTC. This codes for CASSLAVLAGGPTYNEQFF.

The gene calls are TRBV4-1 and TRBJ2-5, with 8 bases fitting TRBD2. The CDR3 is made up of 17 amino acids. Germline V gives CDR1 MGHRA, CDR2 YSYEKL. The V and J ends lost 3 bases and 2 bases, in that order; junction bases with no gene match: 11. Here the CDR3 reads CASSHSGGGEPQETQYF. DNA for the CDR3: TGCGCCAGCAGCCATTCGGGGGGGGGAGAGCCTCAAGAGACCCAGTACTTC.

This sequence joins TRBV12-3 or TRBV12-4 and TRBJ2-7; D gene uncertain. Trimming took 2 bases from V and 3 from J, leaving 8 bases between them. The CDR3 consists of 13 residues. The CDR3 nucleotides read TGTGCCAGCAGTTTAACCCTAGACTACGAGCAGTACTTC. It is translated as CASSLTLDYEQYF.

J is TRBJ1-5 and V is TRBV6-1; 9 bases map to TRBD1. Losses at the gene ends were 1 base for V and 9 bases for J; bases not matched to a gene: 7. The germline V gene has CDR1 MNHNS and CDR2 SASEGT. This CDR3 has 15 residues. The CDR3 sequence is CASSEVGQGSSPQHF. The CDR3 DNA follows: TGTGCCAGCAGTGAAGTGGGACAGGGATCCTCGCCCCAGCATTTT.

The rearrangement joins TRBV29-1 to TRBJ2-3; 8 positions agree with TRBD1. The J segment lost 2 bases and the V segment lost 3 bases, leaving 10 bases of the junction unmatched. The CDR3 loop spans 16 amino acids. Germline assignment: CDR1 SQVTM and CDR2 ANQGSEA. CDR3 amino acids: CSVDMHRDRYTDTQYF. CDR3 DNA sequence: TGCAGCGTTGATATGCACCGGGACAGGTACACAGATACGCAGTATTTT.

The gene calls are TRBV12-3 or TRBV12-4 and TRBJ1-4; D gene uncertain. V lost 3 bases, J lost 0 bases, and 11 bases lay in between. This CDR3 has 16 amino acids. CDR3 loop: CASSFLLESTNEKLFF. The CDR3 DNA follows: TGTGCCAGCAGTTTTTTGTTGGAGTCAACTAATGAAAAACTGTTTTTT.